This T cell receptor beta chain was identified during a study of blood T cell repertoires in COVID-19. Whole-study context: Some COVID-19 samples were acute and others convalescent; all came from the United States, Italy and Spain. The cDNA or gDNA used as material had been derived from T cells, B-cell-depleted T cells, or PBMCs.

V lost 5 bases, J lost 5 bases, and 4 bases stayed unmatched. The CDR3 totals 13 residues. CDR1 and CDR2 (germline): SEHNR, FQNEAQ (reference sequence). This clone came up a few times. The authors' processing: Counts of nucleated cells, estimated from reference gene primer amplification, were obtained. TCRdb keeps only in-frame clones here, not all; method: immunoSEQ multiplex PCR. V and J calls and clone size are as listed in that table; D and trimming were resolved from the DNA. The sample includes around 100,000 clones, about 91% of them seen just once. The clonotype originates from a human donor in a cohort sampled during active COVID-19. This chain uses TRBV7-9 with TRBJ2-7, with 9 bases lining up with TRBD1. The sequencing sample was made of peripheral blood. The CDR3 nucleotides are TGTGCCAGCAGCACCGACAGGGGGAACGAGCAGTACTTC. It is translated as CASSTDRGNEQYF.